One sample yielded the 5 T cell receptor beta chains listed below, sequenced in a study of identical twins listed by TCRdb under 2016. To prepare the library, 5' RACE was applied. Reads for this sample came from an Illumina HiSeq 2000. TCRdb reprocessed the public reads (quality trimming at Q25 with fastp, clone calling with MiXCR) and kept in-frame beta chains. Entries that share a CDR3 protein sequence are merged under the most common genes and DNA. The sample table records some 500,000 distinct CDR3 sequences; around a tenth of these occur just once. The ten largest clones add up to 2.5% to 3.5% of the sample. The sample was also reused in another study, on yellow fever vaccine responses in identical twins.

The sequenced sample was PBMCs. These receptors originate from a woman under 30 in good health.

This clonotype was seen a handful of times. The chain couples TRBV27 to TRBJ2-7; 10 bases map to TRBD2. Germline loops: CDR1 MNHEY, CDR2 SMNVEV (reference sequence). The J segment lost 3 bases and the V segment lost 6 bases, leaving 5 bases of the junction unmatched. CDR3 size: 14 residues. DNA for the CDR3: TGTGCCAGCAGGCGGACTAGCGGACTCTACGAGCAGTACTTC. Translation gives CASRRTSGLYEQYF.

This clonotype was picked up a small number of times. Here the CDR3 reads CASSTGTGRYEQYF. CDR3 coding DNA: TGTGCCAGCAGCACCGGGACAGGGCGGTACGAGCAGTACTTC. This chain connects TRBV27 to TRBJ2-7, with TRBD1 matching over 9 bases. The CDR3 totals 14 residues. Germline values: CDR1 MNHEY, CDR2 SMNVEV (reference sequence). With V trimmed by 6 bases and J by 4 bases, 7 bases remained unmatched.

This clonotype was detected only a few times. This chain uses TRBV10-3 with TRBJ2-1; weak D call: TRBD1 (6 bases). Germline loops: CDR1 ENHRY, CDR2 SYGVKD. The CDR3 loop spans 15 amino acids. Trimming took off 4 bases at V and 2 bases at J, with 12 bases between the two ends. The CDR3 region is CAISGGLGPYNEQFF. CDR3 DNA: TGTGCCATCAGTGGGGGGCTGGGTCCCTACAATGAGCAGTTCTTC.

CDR3 sequence reads: CSARGDLAQYF. The DNA for the CDR3 is TGCAGTGCTAGGGGGGACCTGGCCCAGTACTTC. The chain recombines TRBV20-1 with TRBJ2-5; D is perhaps TRBD1 or TRBD2 (5 bases each). The length of the CDR3 is 11 residues. Per the germline V gene, CDR1 is DFQATT and CDR2 is SNEGSKA (reference sequence). V lost 3 bases to trimming and J lost 9 bases, with 11 bases between them.

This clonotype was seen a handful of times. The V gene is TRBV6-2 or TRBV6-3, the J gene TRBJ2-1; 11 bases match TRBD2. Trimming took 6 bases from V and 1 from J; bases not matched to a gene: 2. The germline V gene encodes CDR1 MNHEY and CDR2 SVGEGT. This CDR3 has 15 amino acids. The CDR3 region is CASRGTSGSYNEQFF. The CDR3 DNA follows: TGTGCCAGCAGGGGGACTAGCGGTTCCTACAATGAGCAGTTCTTC.